This is a list of T cell receptor beta chains from one sample in a study of cytomegalovirus exposure and HLA in healthy donors. The table came from immunoSEQ multiplex PCR; TCRdb's copy has only in-frame clones and leaves some out. The sample includes about 150,000 clones, about 72% of them seen just once. Sequences were obtained from PBMCs. These receptors all stem from a man in his forties or fifties in good health and CMV-seronegative. CDR3s include the opening cysteine and the closing phenylalanine or tryptophan. D genes are given only for firm matches. Size values are once, few and many counts, or a class for expanded clones, and some rows have none.

v_gene	abundance	j_gene	d_gene	CDR3aa	CDR3nt
TRBV9	.	TRBJ2-3	TRBD1	CASNRGLTDTQYF	TGTGCCAGCAACAGGGGTCTCACAGATACGCAGTATTTT
TRBV6-1	.	TRBJ2-3	.	CASDRTSTDTQYF	TGTGCCAGTGACAGAACTAGCACAGATACGCAGTATTTT
TRBV9	.	TRBJ2-5	TRBD2	CASSVAGGHQETQYF	TGTGCCAGCAGCGTAGCGGGAGGGCATCAAGAGACCCAGTACTTC
TRBV12-5	.	TRBJ2-7	TRBD1	CASGLAYSGTGSYEQYF	TGTGCTAGTGGTTTGGCTTATTCCGGGACAGGCTCCTACGAGCAGTACTTC
TRBV20-1	.	TRBJ1-3	.	CSAIFLNTIYF	TGCAGTGCTATCTTTTTAAACACCATATATTTT
TRBV7-9	.	TRBJ1-3	.	CASSQETFGNTIYF	TGTGCCAGCAGCCAAGAGACATTTGGAAACACCATATATTTT
TRBV5-1	.	TRBJ2-3	.	CASSLFAQTSTDTQYF	TGCGCCAGCAGCTTGTTCGCTCAGACTAGCACAGATACGCAGTATTTT
TRBV27	.	TRBJ2-7	.	CASSSGGPYEQYF	TGTGCCAGCAGTTCCGGGGGTCCCTACGAGCAGTACTTC
TRBV10-3	once	TRBJ1-1	.	CAIKTGLPMNTEAFF	TGTGCCATCAAAACAGGGCTACCTATGAACACTGAAGCTTTCTTT
TRBV19	once	TRBJ2-7	.	CASSIAPGAITYEQYF	TGTGCCAGTAGTATAGCCCCAGGGGCGATCACCTACGAGCAGTACTTC
TRBV30	.	TRBJ2-7	.	CAWDGGSSYEQYF	TGTGCCTGGGATGGGGGCTCCTCCTACGAGCAGTACTTC
TRBV28	.	TRBJ2-7	.	CASSFGWGEAYEQYF	TGTGCCAGCAGTTTTGGTTGGGGGGAGGCCTACGAGCAGTACTTC
TRBV7-2	.	TRBJ1-1	.	CASSLGGRPSEAFF	TGTGCCAGCAGCTTAGGGGGCAGGCCTAGTGAAGCTTTCTTT
TRBV28	.	TRBJ2-7	TRBD1	CASIRNPGQGGEQYF	TGTGCCAGCATTCGTAACCCGGGACAGGGGGGTGAGCAGTACTTC
TRBV5-1	.	TRBJ1-1	.	CASSLEGNTEAFF	TGCGCCAGCAGCTTAGAGGGGAACACTGAAGCTTTCTTT
TRBV7-9	.	TRBJ2-7	TRBD2	CSSSSLPGGSYEQYF	TGTTCCAGCAGCTCCCTCCCGGGGGGCTCCTACGAGCAGTACTTC
TRBV18	few	TRBJ1-6	.	CASSPSLSPLHF	TGTGCCAGCTCACCCTCCCTTTCACCCCTCCACTTT
TRBV10-1	.	TRBJ2-7	.	CARGTTGSSYEQYF	TGCGCCAGAGGAACGACAGGCTCTTCCTACGAGCAGTACTTC
TRBV6-5	.	TRBJ2-1	.	CASSYSGYEQFF	TGTGCCAGCAGTTACTCCGGGTATGAGCAGTTCTTC
TRBV4-1	few	TRBJ1-1	.	CASSQVKTGNTEAFF	TGCGCCAGCAGCCAAGTTAAAACAGGGAACACTGAAGCTTTCTTT
TRBV27	.	TRBJ2-5	.	CASSPDRLETQYF	TGTGCCAGCAGTCCCGACAGACTAGAGACCCAGTACTTC
TRBV2	.	TRBJ2-1	TRBD2	CASKGLAGPANEQFF	TGTGCCAGCAAGGGACTAGCGGGACCAGCGAATGAGCAGTTCTTC
TRBV18	.	TRBJ2-7	TRBD1	CASSQLQGYEQYF	TGTGCCAGCTCACAACTACAGGGGTACGAGCAGTACTTC
TRBV6-5	.	TRBJ2-3	.	CASSKTGDTQYF	TGTGCCAGCAGTAAGACAGGAGATACGCAGTATTTT
TRBV19	few	TRBJ1-3	.	CASSIEGATSGNTIYF	TGTGCCAGTAGTATAGAAGGGGCTACCTCTGGAAACACCATATATTTT
TRBV9	few	TRBJ1-2	.	CASSVGYYGYPF	TGTGCCAGCAGCGTAGGTTACTATGGCTACCCCTTC
TRBV5-1	.	TRBJ2-7	TRBD1	CASSFTGASYEQYF	TGCGCCAGCAGCTTTACAGGGGCATCCTACGAGCAGTACTTC
TRBV25-1	.	TRBJ1-2	TRBD1	CASSAQGVYGYTF	TGTGCCAGCAGTGCACAGGGGGTCTATGGCTACACCTTC
TRBV7-6	few	TRBJ2-5	.	CASSSYRDTPGTQYF	TGTGCCAGCAGCTCATACCGGGATACTCCCGGGACCCAGTACTTC
TRBV5-4	.	TRBJ2-1	.	CASNNWGGGGRREQFF	TGTGCCAGCAACAACTGGGGGGGTGGGGGGCGGAGGGAGCAGTTCTTC
TRBV5-1	.	TRBJ1-6	.	CASSLGPANNSPLHF	TGCGCCAGCAGCTTGGGGCCCGCCAATAATTCACCCCTCCACTTT
TRBV5-1	.	TRBJ2-7	.	CASSLTYSDYEQYF	TGCGCCAGCAGCTTGACCTACAGTGACTACGAGCAGTACTTC
TRBV19	.	TRBJ1-1	.	CASSTPTRTANTEAFF	TGTGCCAGTAGTACCCCTACGAGGACAGCGAACACTGAAGCTTTCTTT
TRBV30	.	TRBJ2-5	TRBD2	CAWSLGLAGGPVQETQYF	TGTGCCTGGAGCTTGGGACTAGCGGGGGGACCTGTACAAGAGACCCAGTACTTC
TRBV7-2	.	TRBJ2-2	TRBD2	CASTSALGRVGELFF	TGTGCCAGCACCTCAGCCCTCGGGAGGGTCGGGGAGCTGTTTTTT
TRBV15	.	TRBJ1-1	TRBD1	CATLTVGTGGKTEAFF	TGTGCCACCCTAACTGTGGGAACAGGGGGAAAGACTGAAGCTTTCTTT
TRBV9	.	TRBJ2-1	.	CASSSTSSYNEQFF	TGTGCCAGCAGCTCGACTAGCTCCTACAATGAGCAGTTCTTC
TRBV7-8	once	TRBJ2-7	TRBD1	CASSLAGQGVSEQYF	TGTGCCAGCAGCTTAGCGGGGCAGGGGGTCTCCGAGCAGTACTTC
TRBV29-1	.	TRBJ1-2	.	CSVLLQANYGYPF	TGCAGCGTTTTGTTACAGGCGAACTATGGCTACCCCTTC
TRBV29-1	.	TRBJ2-7	.	CSVEATTGGNEQYF	TGCAGCGTTGAAGCTACGACAGGCGGCAACGAGCAGTACTTC
TRBV9	.	TRBJ2-3	.	CASSVGDYAADTQYF	TGTGCCAGCAGCGTAGGAGACTACGCGGCAGATACGCAGTATTTT
TRBV21-1	.	TRBJ1-5	.	CASSKGGGNGNQPQHF	TGTGCCAGCAGCAAAGGCGGGGGGAACGGCAATCAGCCCCAGCATTTT
TRBV10-1	.	TRBJ2-1	.	CAGTEEYNEQFF	TGCGCCGGAACCGAGGAGTACAATGAGCAGTTCTTC
TRBV2	.	TRBJ2-7	TRBD2	CASSVGGYNYEQYF	TGTGCCAGCAGTGTGGGGGGGTACAACTACGAGCAGTACTTC
TRBV5-1	.	TRBJ1-6	.	CASSLGQGVEAPLNF	TGCGCCAGCAGCTTGGGCCAGGGCGTTGAAGCACCCCTCAACTTT
TRBV4-3	.	TRBJ1-4	.	CASSPSLRQVNEKLFF	TGCGCCAGCAGCCCAAGTTTAAGACAGGTTAATGAAAAACTGTTTTTT
TRBV10-1	few	TRBJ1-1	.	CASSDLMTGRRAFF	TGCGCCAGCAGTGACCTCATGACAGGTCGGAGAGCTTTCTTT
TRBV6-5	once	TRBJ1-2	TRBD1	CASTTTGDGYPF	TGTGCCAGCACAACAACAGGGGACGGCTACCCCTTC
TRBV14	.	TRBJ2-5	.	CASSQASSGEETQYF	TGTGCCAGCAGCCAAGCTAGCTCGGGGGAAGAGACCCAGTACTTC
TRBV20-1	once	TRBJ2-5	.	CSAQHQETQYF	TGCAGTGCACAGCACCAAGAGACCCAGTACTTC
TRBV4-3	.	TRBJ1-5	.	CASSQRWAGDQPQHF	TGCGCCAGCAGCCAAAGATGGGCGGGGGATCAGCCCCAGCATTTT
TRBV19	.	TRBJ1-1	.	CASSIRGNTEAFF	TGTGCCAGTAGTATAAGGGGAAACACTGAAGCTTTCTTT
TRBV5-6	.	TRBJ2-4	.	CASSLAGQLAKNIQYF	TGTGCCAGCAGCTTGGCTGGGCAGCTAGCCAAAAACATTCAGTACTTC
TRBV6-1	.	TRBJ2-5	.	CASSRTIQETQYF	TGTGCCAGCAGTCGGACTATCCAAGAGACCCAGTACTTC
TRBV5-4	.	TRBJ1-1	TRBD1	CASSTGQGRVTEAFF	TGTGCCAGCAGCACGGGACAGGGACGGGTCACTGAAGCTTTCTTT
TRBV2	.	TRBJ1-4	.	CASSQMTYRVGGEKLFF	TGTGCCAGCAGTCAAATGACTTACAGGGTCGGAGGTGAAAAACTGTTTTTT
TRBV11-2	once	TRBJ2-1	TRBD1	CASSRTGVGNEQFF	TGTGCCAGCAGCCGGACAGGGGTGGGCAATGAGCAGTTCTTC
TRBV19	once	TRBJ2-1	.	CASSKGQTTYNEQFF	TGTGCCAGTAGTAAGGGACAAACGACCTACAATGAGCAGTTCTTC
TRBV11-2	.	TRBJ1-1	TRBD1	CASSQTGDTEAFF	TGTGCCAGCAGCCAGACAGGGGACACTGAAGCTTTCTTT
TRBV30	.	TRBJ2-2	.	CAWSVGGGTGELFF	TGTGCCTGGAGTGTAGGGGGGGGTACCGGGGAGCTGTTTTTT